Reported below is one TCR beta chain. This record belongs to a study of patients and donors after allogeneic stem cell transplantation. V lost 5 bases and J 1 base, leaving 14 bases between the germline ends. Germline V lookup: CDR1 SEHNR, CDR2 FQNEAQ (reference sequence). The CDR3 is made up of 15 amino acids. TCRdb redid the calling of the RT-PCR reads with MiXCR, one entry per CDR3 protein. The sample has approximately 210,000 distinct CDR3 sequences; 41% are singletons. This TCR derives from a human donor who was either an allogeneic HSCT recipient or a stem cell or donor lymphocyte infusion donor (not recorded which). It is not recorded whose cells these are; they may come from a transplant donor. J is TRBJ1-2 and V is TRBV7-9; D might be TRBD1 (5 bases). The sample taken for sequencing was blood, either unsorted or a sorted T cell fraction (not recorded which). Written as DNA, the CDR3 is TGTGCCAGCAGCACATTGACAGACCTTAACTATGGCTACACCTTC. This translates into CASSTLTDLNYGYTF.